This TCR beta chain is from a study of identical twins. Notes on the study in general: Whereas memory repertoires showed no such difference, abundant cord blood beta clonotypes carried fewer insertions. Out-of-frame alpha sequences common to twins were enriched for low generation probability.

About this clonotype itself: What it recognizes is unknown.

Germline V gives CDR1 SGHAT, CDR2 FQNNGV. The CDR3 consists of 14 residues. J was trimmed by 13 bases and V by 1 base; bases with no gene match: 9. TCRdb fed the 5' RACE reads into MiXCR, producing one record per CDR3 protein. In the table there are 750,000 to 950,000 distinct CDR3 sequences, over 9% of which are singletons. The data also belong to a second study, concerning yellow fever vaccine responses in identical twins. That publication notes: Twins showed a vaccine T cell response that reportedly seemed partly convergent, partly personalized.

The TCR was taken from a woman between 18 and 29 years old in good health. The chain has TRBV11-2 and TRBJ2-1; 8 bases map to TRBD2. Sequencing used PBMCs. The CDR3 DNA sequence: TGTGCCAGCAGCTTAGCGGGGGGGGCCATGAGACAGTTCTTC. This codes for CASSLAGGAMRQFF.